The text below deals with one T cell receptor (beta chain). The antigen is unknown. With a much larger clone just one base away, this may be a read error. This sample was included in a study of tumor-infiltrating lymphocytes in primary liver carcinoma. Study details: Tumors, staged T1-T3 N0M0, spanned 4.2 to 10 cm. Samples produced roughly 3.65 to 7.5 million productive TCRbeta reads, comparable across tissue types.

Each 20-30 mg portion of unsorted bulk tissue served as the source for co-extraction of RNA and DNA. CDR1 and CDR2 from the germline V gene are SGHNT and YENEEA. This CDR3 has 13 residues. Trimming stripped 0 bases from V and 14 bases from J, with 15 bases between. Broader study findings: Detection in all five tumor regions applied to only about 8-24% of top clones.

A primer matching the constant region was used to make TCR beta cDNA from approximately 520 ng of total RNA. Library construction for TCR beta comprised three nested multiplex PCR rounds performed with slightly modified ARM-PCR. PCR rounds one and two used TRBV1-TRBV30 forward primers with a C-beta reverse primer for about 11 cycles each. TCRdb independently ran MiXCR on the multiplex PCR reads; one entry per CDR3 protein. The sample records 50,000 to 65,000 distinct CDR3 sequences, 71% being singletons. The material sequenced was liver tumor tissue from sampling region 4. The subset here: tumor region T4, right-lateral pole. This sequence was found in a man in his forties with primary liver carcinoma and hepatitis B virus infection. The J gene is TRBJ2-3, the V gene TRBV11-3; D is unclear. DNA of the CDR3: TGTGCCAGCAGCTTAGATCTGGTAGATAGGCTGTATTTT. Its translation is CASSLDLVDRLYF. The variable domain in full, with the rest retrieved from reference TRBV11-3 and TRBJ2-3, is EAGVVQSPRYKIIEKKQPVAFWCNPISGHNTLYWYLQNLGQGPELLIRYENEEAVDDSQLPKDRFSAERLKGVDSTLKIQPAELGDSAVYLCASSLDLVDRLYFGPGTRLTVL.